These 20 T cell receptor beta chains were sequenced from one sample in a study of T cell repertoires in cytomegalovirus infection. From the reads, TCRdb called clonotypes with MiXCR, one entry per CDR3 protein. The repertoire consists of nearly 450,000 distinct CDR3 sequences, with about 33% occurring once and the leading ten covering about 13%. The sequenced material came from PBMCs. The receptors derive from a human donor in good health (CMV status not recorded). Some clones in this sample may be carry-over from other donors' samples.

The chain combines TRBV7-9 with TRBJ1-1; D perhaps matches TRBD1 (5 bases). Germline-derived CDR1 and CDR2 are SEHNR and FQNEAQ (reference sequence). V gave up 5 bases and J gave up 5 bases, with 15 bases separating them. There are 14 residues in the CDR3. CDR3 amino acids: CASSGGGGGTEAFF. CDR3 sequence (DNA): TGTGCCAGCAGCGGGGGGGGGGGGGGAACTGAAGCTTTCTTT.

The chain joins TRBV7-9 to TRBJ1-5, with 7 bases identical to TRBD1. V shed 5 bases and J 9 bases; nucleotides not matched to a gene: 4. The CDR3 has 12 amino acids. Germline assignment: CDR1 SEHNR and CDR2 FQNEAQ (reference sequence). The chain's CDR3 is CASSPGGWPQHF. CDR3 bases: TGTGCCAGCAGCCCAGGGGGGTGGCCCCAGCATTTT.

In DNA, the CDR3 is TGTGCCAGCAGCCACGGGGGAGAGAGGGAGACCCAGTACTTC. It translates to CASSHGGERETQYF. The chain recombines TRBV4-2 with TRBJ2-5; TRBD2 might be the D (6 bases). The V end lost 3 bases, the J end lost 5 bases, and 13 bases lay between the germline ends. From germline, CDR1 is LGHNA and CDR2 YNFKEQ. CDR3 length: 14 residues.

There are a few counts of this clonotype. CDR3 residues: CASSRQGGNTEAFF. In nucleotides, the CDR3 is TGTGCCAGCAGTAGACAGGGGGGGAACACTGAAGCTTTCTTT. This chain connects TRBV2 to TRBJ1-1; 9 nucleotides agree with TRBD1. The J segment lost 1 base and the V segment lost 5 bases, leaving 2 bases of the junction unmatched. The CDR3 spans 14 residues. In germline, CDR1 is SNHLY, CDR2 FYNNEI.

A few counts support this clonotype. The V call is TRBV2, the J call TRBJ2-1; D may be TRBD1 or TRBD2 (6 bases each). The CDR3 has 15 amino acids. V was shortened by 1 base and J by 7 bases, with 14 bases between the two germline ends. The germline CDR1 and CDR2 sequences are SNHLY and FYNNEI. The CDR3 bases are TGTGCCAGCAGTGAAGGGGGGGCGCTTGGGAATGAGCAGTTCTTC. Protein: CASSEGGALGNEQFF.

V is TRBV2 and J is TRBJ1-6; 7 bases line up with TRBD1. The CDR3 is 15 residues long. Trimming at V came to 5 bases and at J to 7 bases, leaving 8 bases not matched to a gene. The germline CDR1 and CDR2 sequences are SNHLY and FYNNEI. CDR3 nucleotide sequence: TGTGCCAGCAGTTTAACCGGGACAGCCAATTCACCCCTCCACTTT. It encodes CASSLTGTANSPLHF.

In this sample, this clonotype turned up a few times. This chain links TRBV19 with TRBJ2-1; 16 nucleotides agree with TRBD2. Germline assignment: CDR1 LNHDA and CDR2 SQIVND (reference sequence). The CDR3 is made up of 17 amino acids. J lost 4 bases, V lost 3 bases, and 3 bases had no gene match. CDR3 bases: TGTGCCAGTAGTATCGGGACTAGCGGGGGGGTTTACAATGAGCAGTTCTTC. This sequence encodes CASSIGTSGGVYNEQFF. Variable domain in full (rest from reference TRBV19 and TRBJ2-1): DGGITQSPKYLFRKEGQNVTLSCEQNLNHDAMYWYRQDPGQGLRLIYYSQIVNDFQKGDIAEGYSVSREKKESFPLTVTSAQKNPTAFYLCASSIGTSGGVYNEQFFGPGTRLTVL.

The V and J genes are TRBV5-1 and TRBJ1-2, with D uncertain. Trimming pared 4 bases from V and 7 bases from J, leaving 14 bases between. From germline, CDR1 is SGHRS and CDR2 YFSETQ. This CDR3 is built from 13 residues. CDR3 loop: CASSHDTAFGYTF. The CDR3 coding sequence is TGCGCCAGCAGCCACGACACCGCCTTTGGCTACACCTTC.

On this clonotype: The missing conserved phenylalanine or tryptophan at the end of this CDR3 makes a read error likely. The CDR3 loop is CASSPPGGVNEQFL. CDR3 bases: TGTGCCAGCAGCCCCCCGGGGGGGGTTAATGAGCAGTTCTTA. The chain recombines TRBV7-6 with TRBJ2-1; 8 nucleotides align to TRBD2. Germline loops: CDR1 SGHVS, CDR2 FNYEAQ. V trimming: 5 bases; J trimming: 7 bases; junction bases outside the gene matches: 7. The CDR3 consists of 14 residues.

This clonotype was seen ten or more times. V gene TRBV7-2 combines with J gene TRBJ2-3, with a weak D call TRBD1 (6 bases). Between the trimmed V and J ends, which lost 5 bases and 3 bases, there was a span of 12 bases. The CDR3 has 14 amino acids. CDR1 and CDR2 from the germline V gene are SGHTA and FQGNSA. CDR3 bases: TGTGCCAGCAGCCACAGGGTTGTTACAGATACGCAGTATTTT. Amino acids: CASSHRVVTDTQYF.

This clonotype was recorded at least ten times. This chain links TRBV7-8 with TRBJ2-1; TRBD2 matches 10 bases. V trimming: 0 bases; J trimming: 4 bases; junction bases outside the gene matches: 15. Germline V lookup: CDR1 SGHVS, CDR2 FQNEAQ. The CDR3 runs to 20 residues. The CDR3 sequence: CASSLARELAGDSRYNEQFF. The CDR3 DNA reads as TGTGCCAGCAGCTTAGCGCGGGAGCTAGCGGGGGACTCACGGTACAATGAGCAGTTCTTC.

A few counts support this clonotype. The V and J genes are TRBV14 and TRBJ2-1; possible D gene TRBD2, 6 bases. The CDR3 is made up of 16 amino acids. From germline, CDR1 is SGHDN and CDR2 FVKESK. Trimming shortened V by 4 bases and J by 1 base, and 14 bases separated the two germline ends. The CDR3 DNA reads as TGTGCCAGCAGCCCCGGAGGGACGGGGTCCTACAATGAGCAGTTCTTC. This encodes CASSPGGTGSYNEQFF.

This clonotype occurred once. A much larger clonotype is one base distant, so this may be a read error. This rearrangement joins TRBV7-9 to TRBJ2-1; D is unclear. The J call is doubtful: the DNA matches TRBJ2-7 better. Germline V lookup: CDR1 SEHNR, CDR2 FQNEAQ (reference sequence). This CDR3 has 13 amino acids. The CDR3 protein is CASSLAGNNEQYF. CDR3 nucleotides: TGTGCCAGCAGCTTAGCTGGGAACAATGAGCAGTACTTC.

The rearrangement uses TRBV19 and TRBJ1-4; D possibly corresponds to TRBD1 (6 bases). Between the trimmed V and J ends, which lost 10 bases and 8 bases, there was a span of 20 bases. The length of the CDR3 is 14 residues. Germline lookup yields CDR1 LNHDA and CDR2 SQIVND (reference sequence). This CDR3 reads CATKGQGTGEKLFF. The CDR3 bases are TGTGCCACCAAAGGCCAGGGGACGGGGGAAAAACTGTTTTTT.

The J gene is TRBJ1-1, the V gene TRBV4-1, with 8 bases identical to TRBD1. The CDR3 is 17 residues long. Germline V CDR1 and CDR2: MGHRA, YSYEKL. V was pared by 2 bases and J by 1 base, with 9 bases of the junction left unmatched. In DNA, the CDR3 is TGCGCCAGCAGCCAAAGGGGCCCGGGACAGGAGAACACTGAAGCTTTCTTT. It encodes CASSQRGPGQENTEAFF.

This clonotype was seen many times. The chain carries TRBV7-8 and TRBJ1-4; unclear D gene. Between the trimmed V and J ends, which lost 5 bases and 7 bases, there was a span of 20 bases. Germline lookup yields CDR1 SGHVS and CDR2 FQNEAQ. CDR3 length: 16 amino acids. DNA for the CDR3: TGTGCCAGCAGCCCTCGCCGTCGGGGTATAAGTGAAAAACTGTTTTTT. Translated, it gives CASSPRRRGISEKLFF.

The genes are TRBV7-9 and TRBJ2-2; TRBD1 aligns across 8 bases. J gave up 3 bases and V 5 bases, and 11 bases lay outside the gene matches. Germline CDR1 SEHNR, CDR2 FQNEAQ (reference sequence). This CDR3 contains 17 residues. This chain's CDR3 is CASSQDRGPSYTGELFF. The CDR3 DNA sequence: TGTGCCAGCAGCCAAGACAGGGGACCTTCCTACACCGGGGAGCTGTTTTTT. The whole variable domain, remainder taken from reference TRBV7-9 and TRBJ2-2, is DTGVSQNPRHKITKRGQNVTFRCDPISEHNRLYWYRQTLGQGPEFLTYFQNEAQLEKSRLLSDRFSAERPKGSFSTLEIQRTEQGDSAMYLCASSQDRGPSYTGELFFGEGSRLTVL.

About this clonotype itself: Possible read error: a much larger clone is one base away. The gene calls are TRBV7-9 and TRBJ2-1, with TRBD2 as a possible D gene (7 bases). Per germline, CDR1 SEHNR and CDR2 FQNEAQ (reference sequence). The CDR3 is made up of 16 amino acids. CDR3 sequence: CASSPGGGGSYNEKFF. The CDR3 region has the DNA TGTGCCAGCAGCCCGGGTGGCGGGGGCTCCTACAATGAGAAGTTCTTC.

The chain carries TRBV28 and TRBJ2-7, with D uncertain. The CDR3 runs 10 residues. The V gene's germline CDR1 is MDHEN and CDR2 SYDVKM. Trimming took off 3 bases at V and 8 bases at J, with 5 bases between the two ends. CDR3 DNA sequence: TGTGCCAGCAGTTTCACCAAGCAGTACTTC. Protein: CASSFTKQYF.

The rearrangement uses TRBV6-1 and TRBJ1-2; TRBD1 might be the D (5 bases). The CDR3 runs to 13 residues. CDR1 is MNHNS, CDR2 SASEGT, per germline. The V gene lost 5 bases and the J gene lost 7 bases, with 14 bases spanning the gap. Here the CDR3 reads CASSLTVTGGYTF. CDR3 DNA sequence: TGTGCCAGCAGTCTGACAGTAACCGGTGGCTACACCTTC.